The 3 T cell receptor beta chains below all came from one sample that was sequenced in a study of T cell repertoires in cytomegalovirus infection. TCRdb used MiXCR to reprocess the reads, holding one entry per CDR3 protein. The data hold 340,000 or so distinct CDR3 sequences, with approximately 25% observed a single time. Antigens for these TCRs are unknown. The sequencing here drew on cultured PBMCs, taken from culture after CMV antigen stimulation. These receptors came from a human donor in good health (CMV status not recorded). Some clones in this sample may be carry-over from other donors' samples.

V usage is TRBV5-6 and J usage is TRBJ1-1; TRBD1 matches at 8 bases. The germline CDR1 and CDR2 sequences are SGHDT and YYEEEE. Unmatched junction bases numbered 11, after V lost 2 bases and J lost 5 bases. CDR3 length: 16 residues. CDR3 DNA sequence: TGTGCCAGCAGCTTAATTAACCCAGGGGGCGAGACTGAAGCTTTCTTT. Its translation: CASSLINPGGETEAFF.

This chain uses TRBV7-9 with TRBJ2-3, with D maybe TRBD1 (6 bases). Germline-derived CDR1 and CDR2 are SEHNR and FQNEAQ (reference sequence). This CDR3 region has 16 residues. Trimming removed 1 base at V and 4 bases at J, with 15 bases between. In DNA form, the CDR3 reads TGTGCCAGCAGCTTAGAAGTCTGGGGGCAGTCAGATACGCAGTATTTT. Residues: CASSLEVWGQSDTQYF.

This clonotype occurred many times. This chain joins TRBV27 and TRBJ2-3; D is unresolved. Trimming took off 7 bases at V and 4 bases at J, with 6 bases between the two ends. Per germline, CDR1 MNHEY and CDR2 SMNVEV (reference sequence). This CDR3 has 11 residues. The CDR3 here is CASIEPDTQYF. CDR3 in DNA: TGTGCCAGCATTGAGCCAGATACGCAGTATTTT.